This entry features one T cell receptor (beta chain) sequence. Its antigen remains unidentified. Germline and junction disagree at one end, which may indicate a read error. The library was obtained by the immunoSEQ multiplex PCR assay. The multiplex PCR relied on a mix of 60 forward primers for TCR Vbeta segments and 13 reverse primers for TCR Jbeta segments. The CDR3 region of rearranged TCR beta genes was amplified from genomic DNA by a multiplex PCR assay. The Illumina HiSeq System was used to sequence the amplified TCR beta libraries as 87-base-pair reads. Processing in the source paper ran as follows. In a later analysis, tens of millions of unique TCR beta chains were counted across the approximately 640 repertoires, and roughly 9.9 million of these chains were shared by at least two donors. Raw reads were error-corrected and collapsed into unique sequences with a nearest-neighbor algorithm that merged closely related sequences to remove PCR and sequencing errors. To assign V, D and J gene segments, CDR3 sequences were aligned to IMGT reference sequences. For a sequence to be retained, at least a six-nucleotide match to both a V gene segment and a J gene segment was required. Rearrangements were called productive when the CDR3 lacked stop codons and stayed in frame with V and J; all others were non-productive. CDR3 was defined by IMGT convention, running from the second conserved V-encoded cysteine to the conserved J-encoded phenylalanine. Sequences without an unambiguous match to a single V gene segment were excluded from the earlier analysis of about 600 of the donors. In an earlier analysis of a few hundred of the donors, V segments were called functional above 56.7% productive rearrangements and were called segregating when the between-donor standard deviation exceeded 5%. A statistical classification framework was built for diagnosing cytomegalovirus status from the catalog of TCR beta chain sequences. In a later analysis, TCR nucleotide sequences were compared against IMGT/GENE-DB human TR gene sequences so that V and J genes could be assigned. The TCRdist pipeline was used in a later analysis to assign CDR3 sequences and most-parsimonious VDJ recombination scenarios. In a later analysis, each TCR beta chain was defined by its CDR3 amino acid sequence together with its V-gene family, and reads without a unique V-gene family were excluded. As a way to deal with suspected cross-contamination and a sequencing artifact, a later analysis dropped roughly 600 nucleotide sequences that were highly shared and had low generation probability. In a later analysis, a clonal expansion index was calculated for each public chain from normalized within-repertoire ranks of inferred template counts. In a later analysis, generation probabilities were computed using a VDJ recombination model fitted to out-of-frame rearrangements, and the results were checked against IGoR. A later analysis scored TCR-TCR, TCR-HLA and TCR-CMV co-occurrence with hypergeometric tests, applying a repertoire-size bias correction to TCR pairs. False discovery rates were estimated in a later analysis by permuting HLA or CMV assignments 20 times. In a later analysis, co-occurring TCRs were grouped using DBSCAN, with TCRdist sequence similarity added in when clustering inside HLA-allele-positive subsets. Repertoires with fewer than 30,000 or more than 120,000 public chains were left out of co-occurrence clustering, as were roughly five repertoires with anomalous nucleotide sharing. TCRdb stores this immuneACCESS table with in-frame sequences only. Part of the clones is absent; in the studies checked, under half of the shortfall reflects unresolved V genes, and no reason is known for the rest. V, J and clone size reflect that table, while D and trimming were determined from the DNA. The sample table holds about 190,000 clones, of which about 80% were seen once. Clones ranked in the top ten supply 2.1% of the sample.

From its cysteine to its phenylalanine, the CDR3 spans 15 amino acids. Only CDR3 DNA is held: 45 bases, read in frame from base 1. CDR1 and CDR2 are drawn from the germline V gene: SGHDT, YYEEEE. This specimen belongs to a study of cytomegalovirus exposure and HLA in healthy donors (dated 2017 in TCRdb). Notes on the research overall: In an earlier analysis of approximately 640 of the donors, 250 to 350 Gb of sequence data and 117 million unique TCR beta sequences from some 170 million T cells were reported. Around 300 gigabases of sequencing data and approximately 85 million unique TCR sequences were included in an early release covering around 600 HLA-typed donors. Typing coverage varied by locus: about 629-640 donors for A, B, C, DRB1 and DQB1; 522 for DQA1; some 610 for DPA1; some 470 for DPB1. Rather than drawing on any new phenotypic data, the later analysis identified candidate immune exposures from TCR beta sequences and the way those sequences occurred across donors. The study aimed to test whether signatures of past pathogen exposure could be identified by cataloging public T cell receptors. Every repertoire in the discovery cohort had been generated on one and the same sequencing platform. Using immunosequencing, the study profiled T cell repertoires from about 610 subjects and related those repertoires to cytomegalovirus serostatus. Class I and class II HLA loci were covered by the typing at four-digit resolution. Across approximately 400 genotyped donors of the cohort, an average of about 240,000 unique TCR beta nucleotide sequences per donor were sequenced, and roughly a sixth of those sequences were non-productive. Donor age, sex, ethnicity and CMV serostatus were compiled alongside the repertoire data. To predict cytomegalovirus infection status, the study brought together high-throughput TCR immunosequencing, statistical association of individual TCRs with disease status, and machine learning. A later analysis re-analyzed previously published TCR beta repertoires from 600 to 850 donors and added high-resolution HLA genotyping to study TCR occurrence patterns. An earlier analysis of 587 of the donors used high-throughput TCR beta sequencing to judge whether each TCR beta V gene segment behaved as functional or pseudogenic. Of the 300 to 450 genotyped donors, 81% were placed in the genetic ancestry cluster associated with self-reported Caucasian donors. Along with the approximately 670-subject first cohort, a separate validation cohort of over a hundred different subjects was used. In a later genetic analysis, genome-wide SNP genotypes for about 55% of the 666 donors were used, and that subset was treated as a discovery cohort. Several DR-DQ haplotypes were treated as single units for association and clustering because of strong linkage in the cohort. Findings and caveats that apply to the study as a whole: Correlated functional status among segregating V segments might reflect linkage disequilibrium, but an unknown experimental factor could not be ruled out. A further reported finding was that TCR beta sequences accurately predicted the HLA-A and HLA-B alleles for most subjects in the first cohort. In a later analysis, the rate of TCR association differed among HLA loci, with DRB1 alleles having the most associated TCRs and HLA-C alleles having the fewest. A later genetic analysis reported fewer N-insertions in productive TCRs among donors in an Asian-associated ancestry cluster than the roughly 700-donor mean. Assigning TCR associations to individual alleles was difficult when HLA alleles, especially DR and DQ, strongly co-occurred. Immune exposure information for the cohort was limited to CMV serostatus. A later analysis found that HLA-associated TCR beta chains were more clonally expanded and had lower generation probabilities than equally common non-associated chains. Seventeen rarely observed V segments, including chromosome 9 orphons, were excluded from the earlier analysis of several hundred of the donors because counts were too low. At a false discovery rate of 0.05, a later analysis linked 15,000 to 20,000 TCR beta sequences to specific HLA alleles. Only TCR beta chains were sequenced in this cohort, and the absence of alpha or paired-chain data limited detectable features. In an earlier analysis of around 600 of the donors, most TCR beta V segments were observed in productive rearrangements about 90% or about 30% of the time, broadly matching IMGT annotations. Three of the identified cytomegalovirus-associated TCR beta chains were confirmed in vitro to be specific for cytomegalovirus antigens. Across donors, most TCR sequences were observed very rarely, whereas some public TCRs were present in many individuals. In the study, 164 TCR beta chains were listed as associated with cytomegalovirus. In both the original and validation cohorts, the classifier was reported to diagnose cytomegalovirus status with high specificity and sensitivity. The authors suggested that the approach could potentially be generalized to other disease states and immunological phenotypes. The 87-base-pair reads could not distinguish some IMGT-functional V segments, including TRBV6-2 and TRBV6-3, so those segments were excluded. Several of the top co-occurrence clusters appeared to be linked to parvovirus B19, influenza, CMV and Epstein-Barr virus, according to a later analysis. Because HLA typing was missing for some donors at each locus, association tests included only the typed subset. An association between a missense DCLRE1C variant and V-gene and J-gene trimming of TCR beta chains was found in a later genetic analysis and replicated in an independent cohort. Most CMV-associated TCR beta chains appeared to be HLA-restricted in a later analysis, and the HLA associations seemed to be driven largely by CMV exposure. A group of highly shared sequence variants was considered likely to be a technical artifact of the sequencing pipeline. Presence/absence analyses assumed roughly uniform sequencing depth across donors, an assumption that may not hold.

The cohort consisted of some 730 healthy bone marrow donors. Cohort members were all nominally healthy when sampled, although unrecorded immune exposures were likely present. The donor was CMV seropositive and belonged to the group of 250 to 350 seropositive cohort members. A peripheral blood sample was collected from each donor, and TCR beta sequencing was performed on peripheral blood mononuclear cells. Genomic DNA extraction from the blood cell samples was performed with the Qiagen DNeasy Blood Extraction Kit. Sequencing used PBMCs. This sequence was found in a woman aged 18-29 years in good health and CMV-seropositive. The V and J segments used are TRBV5-6 and TRBJ2-4; 5 matching bases give a weak D call of TRBD2. The CDR3 here reads CASSLFVEAKNSQYF. The DNA is as follows: TGTGCCAGCAGCTTGTTCGTGGAGGCCAAAAACAGTCAGTACTTC.